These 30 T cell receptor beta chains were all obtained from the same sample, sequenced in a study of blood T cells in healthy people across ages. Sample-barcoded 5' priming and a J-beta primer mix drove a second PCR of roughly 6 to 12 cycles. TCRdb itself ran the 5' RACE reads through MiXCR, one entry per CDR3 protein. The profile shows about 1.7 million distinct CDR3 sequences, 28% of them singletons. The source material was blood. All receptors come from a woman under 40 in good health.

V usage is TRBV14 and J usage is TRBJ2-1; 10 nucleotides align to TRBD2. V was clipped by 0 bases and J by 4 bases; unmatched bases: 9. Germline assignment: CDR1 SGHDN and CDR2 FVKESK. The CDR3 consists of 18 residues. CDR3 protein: CASSQDPYQRGGYNEQFF. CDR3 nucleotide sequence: TGTGCCAGCAGCCAAGATCCCTACCAGCGGGGGGGGTACAATGAGCAGTTCTTC.

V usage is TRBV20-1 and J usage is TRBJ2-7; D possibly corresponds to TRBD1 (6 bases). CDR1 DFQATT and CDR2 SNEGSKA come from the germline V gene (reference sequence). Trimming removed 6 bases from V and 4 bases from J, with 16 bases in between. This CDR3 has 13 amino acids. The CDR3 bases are TGCAGTGCGGGGGCTAGCAGAGATTACGAGCAGTACTTC. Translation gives CSAGASRDYEQYF.

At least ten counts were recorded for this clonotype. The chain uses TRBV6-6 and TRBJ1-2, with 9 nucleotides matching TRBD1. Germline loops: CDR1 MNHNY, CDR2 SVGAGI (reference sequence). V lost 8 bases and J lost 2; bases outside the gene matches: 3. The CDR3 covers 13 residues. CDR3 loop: CASWGQGNYGYTF. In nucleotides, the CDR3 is TGTGCCAGCTGGGGACAGGGAAACTATGGCTACACCTTC.

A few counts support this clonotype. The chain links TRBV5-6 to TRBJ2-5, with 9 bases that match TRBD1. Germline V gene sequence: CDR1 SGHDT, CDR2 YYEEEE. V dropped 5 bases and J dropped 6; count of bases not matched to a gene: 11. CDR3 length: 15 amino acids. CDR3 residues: CASRADRGGYQTQYF. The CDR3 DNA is TGTGCCAGCAGAGCGGACAGGGGCGGCTACCAGACCCAGTACTTC.

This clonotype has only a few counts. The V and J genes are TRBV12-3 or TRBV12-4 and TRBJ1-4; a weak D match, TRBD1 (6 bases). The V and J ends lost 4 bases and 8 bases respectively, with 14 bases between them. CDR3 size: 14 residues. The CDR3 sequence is CASSSQGLYEKLFF. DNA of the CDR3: TGTGCCAGCAGTTCCCAGGGGTTGTACGAAAAACTGTTTTTT.

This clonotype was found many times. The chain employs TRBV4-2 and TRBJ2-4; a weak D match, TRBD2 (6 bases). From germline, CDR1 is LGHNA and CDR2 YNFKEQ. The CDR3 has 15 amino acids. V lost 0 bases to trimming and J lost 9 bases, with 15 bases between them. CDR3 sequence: CASSQDSLAPGIQYF. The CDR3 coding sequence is TGTGCCAGCAGCCAAGATTCACTAGCTCCAGGCATTCAGTACTTC.

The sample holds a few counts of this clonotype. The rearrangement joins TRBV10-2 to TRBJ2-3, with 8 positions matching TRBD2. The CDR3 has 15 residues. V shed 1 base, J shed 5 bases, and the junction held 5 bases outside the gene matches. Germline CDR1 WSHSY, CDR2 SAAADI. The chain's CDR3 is CASSEWRGARDTQYF. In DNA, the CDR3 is TGCGCCAGCAGTGAGTGGCGGGGGGCGAGAGATACGCAGTATTTT.

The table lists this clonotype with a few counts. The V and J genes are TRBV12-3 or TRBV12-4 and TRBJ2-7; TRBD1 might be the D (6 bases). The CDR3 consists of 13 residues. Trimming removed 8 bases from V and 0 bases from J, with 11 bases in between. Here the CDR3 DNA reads TGTGCCAGCTCAGGGGTGACCTCCTACGAGCAGTACTTC. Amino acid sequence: CASSGVTSYEQYF.

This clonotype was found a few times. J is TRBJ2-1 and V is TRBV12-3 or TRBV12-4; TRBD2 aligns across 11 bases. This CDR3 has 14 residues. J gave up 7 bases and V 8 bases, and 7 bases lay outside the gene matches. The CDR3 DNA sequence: TGTGCCAGCTATGGGACTAGCGGAGGAAATGAGCAGTTCTTC. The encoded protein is CASYGTSGGNEQFF.

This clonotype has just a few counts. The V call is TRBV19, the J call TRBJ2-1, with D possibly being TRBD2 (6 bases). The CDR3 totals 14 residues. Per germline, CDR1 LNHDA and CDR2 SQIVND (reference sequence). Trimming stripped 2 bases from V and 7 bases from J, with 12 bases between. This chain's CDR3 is CASSILQGGNEQFF. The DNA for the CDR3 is TGTGCCAGTAGTATATTGCAGGGAGGAAATGAGCAGTTCTTC.

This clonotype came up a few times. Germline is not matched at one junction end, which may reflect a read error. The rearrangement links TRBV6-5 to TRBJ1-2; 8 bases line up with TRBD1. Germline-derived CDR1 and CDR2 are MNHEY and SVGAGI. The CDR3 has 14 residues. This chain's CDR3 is CTSSYDRQGIGYTF. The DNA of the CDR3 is TGTACCAGCAGTTACGACCGACAGGGGATTGGCTACACCTTC.

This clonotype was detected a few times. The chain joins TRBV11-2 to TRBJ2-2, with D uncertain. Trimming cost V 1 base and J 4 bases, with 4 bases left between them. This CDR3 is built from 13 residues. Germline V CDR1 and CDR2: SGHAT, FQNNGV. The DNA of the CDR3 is TGTGCCAGCAGCTTAGCCACCACCGGGGAGCTGTTTTTT. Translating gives CASSLATTGELFF.

The CDR3 DNA sequence: TGTGCCAGCAGTTTAGTGGAGAGCAGGTACAATGAGCAGTTCTTC. Its protein is CASSLVESRYNEQFF. The rearrangement uses TRBV12-3 or TRBV12-4 and TRBJ2-1; no clear D gene. The CDR3 is 15 residues long. Between the trimmed V and J ends, which lost 1 base and 4 bases, there was a span of 11 bases.

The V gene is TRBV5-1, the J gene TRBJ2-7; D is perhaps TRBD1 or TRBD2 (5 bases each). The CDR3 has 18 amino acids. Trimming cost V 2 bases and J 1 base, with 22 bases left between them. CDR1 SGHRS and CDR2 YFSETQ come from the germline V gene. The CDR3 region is CASSFTQPRDGRSYEQYF. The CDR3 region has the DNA TGCGCCAGCAGCTTTACTCAACCCCGGGACGGACGTTCCTACGAGCAGTACTTC. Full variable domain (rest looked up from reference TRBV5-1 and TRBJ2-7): KAGVTQTPRYLIKTRGQQVTLSCSPISGHRSVSWYQQTPGQGLQFLFEYFSETQRNKGNFPGRFSGRQFSNSRSEMNVSTLELGDSALYLCASSFTQPRDGRSYEQYFGPGTRLTVT.

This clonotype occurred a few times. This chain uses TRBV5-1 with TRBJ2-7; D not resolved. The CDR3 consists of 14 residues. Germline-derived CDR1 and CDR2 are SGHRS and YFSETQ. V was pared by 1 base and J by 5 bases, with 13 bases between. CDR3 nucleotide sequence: TGCGCCAGCAGCTTGCGGAGACCCCCCAACGAGCAGTACTTC. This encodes CASSLRRPPNEQYF.

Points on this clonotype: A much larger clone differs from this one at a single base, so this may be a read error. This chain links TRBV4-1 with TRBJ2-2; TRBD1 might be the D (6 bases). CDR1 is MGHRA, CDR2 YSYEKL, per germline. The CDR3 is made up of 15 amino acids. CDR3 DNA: TGCGCCAGCAGCCAAGCTGGGGGCCGGGTCGGGGAGCCGTTTTTT. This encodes CASSQAGGRVGEPFF.

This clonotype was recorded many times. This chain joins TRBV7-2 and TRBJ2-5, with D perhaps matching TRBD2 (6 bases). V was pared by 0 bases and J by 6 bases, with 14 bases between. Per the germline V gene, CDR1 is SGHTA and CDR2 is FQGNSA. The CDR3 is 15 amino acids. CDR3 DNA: TGTGCCAGCAGCTTAGCTCGGACTAAGCAGAAGACCCAGTACTTC. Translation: CASSLARTKQKTQYF.

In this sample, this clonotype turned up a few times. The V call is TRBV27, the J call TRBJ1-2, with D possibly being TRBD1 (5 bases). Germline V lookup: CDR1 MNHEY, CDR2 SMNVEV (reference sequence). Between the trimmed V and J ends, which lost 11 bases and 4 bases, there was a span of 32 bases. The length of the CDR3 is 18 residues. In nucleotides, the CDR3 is TGTGCCTCCAAACAGCAGTTTATCAGGGAGGGAACGGGCTATGGCTACACCTTC. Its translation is CASKQQFIREGTGYGYTF.

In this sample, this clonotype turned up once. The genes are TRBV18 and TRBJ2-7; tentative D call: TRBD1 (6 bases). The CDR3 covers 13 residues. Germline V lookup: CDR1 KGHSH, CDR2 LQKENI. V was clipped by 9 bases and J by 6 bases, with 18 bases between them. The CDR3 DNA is TGTGCCAGTGCAGGGGAACCCTCCGGCGAGCAGTACTTC. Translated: CASAGEPSGEQYF.

This CDR3 reads CASREEVSNTDTQYF. The CDR3, as DNA: TGTGCCAGCAGGGAGGAGGTATCCAACACAGATACGCAGTATTTT. The chain links TRBV2 to TRBJ2-3, with TRBD2 as a possible D gene (5 bases). Trimming cost V 6 bases and J 2 bases, with 15 bases left between them. Germline V gene data show CDR1 as SNHLY and CDR2 as FYNNEI. The CDR3 consists of 15 residues. The variable domain in full, completed from reference TRBV2 and TRBJ2-3, reads EPEVTQTPSHQVTQMGQEVILRCVPISNHLYFYWYRQILGQKVEFLVSFYNNEISEKSEIFDDQFSVERPDGSNFTLKIRSTKLEDSAMYFCASREEVSNTDTQYFGPGTRLTVL.

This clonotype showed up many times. Here the CDR3 DNA reads TGTGCCAGCAGCTCGACAGGGGGAAACGAGCAGTACTTC. This gives the protein CASSSTGGNEQYF. This chain joins TRBV9 and TRBJ2-7, with 9 nucleotides matching TRBD1. The CDR3 consists of 13 residues. V trimming: 4 bases; J trimming: 5 bases; junction bases outside the gene matches: 4. Germline V lookup: CDR1 SGDLS, CDR2 YYNGEE.

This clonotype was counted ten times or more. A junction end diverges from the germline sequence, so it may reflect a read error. DNA for the CDR3: TGTGCCAGCAGCGGTGACGGCTACGAGCAGTACTTC. Translation: CASSGDGYEQYF. V is TRBV5-1 and J is TRBJ2-7, with a weak D call TRBD2 (5 bases). Per the germline V gene, CDR1 is SGHRS and CDR2 is YFSETQ. The CDR3 loop spans 12 amino acids.

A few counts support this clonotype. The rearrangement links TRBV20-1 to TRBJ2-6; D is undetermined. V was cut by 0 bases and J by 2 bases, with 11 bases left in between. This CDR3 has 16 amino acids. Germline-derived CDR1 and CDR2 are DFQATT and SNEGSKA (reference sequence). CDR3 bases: TGCAGTGCTAGAGATCAACGAGGCGCTGGGGCCAACGTCCTGACTTTC. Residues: CSARDQRGAGANVLTF.

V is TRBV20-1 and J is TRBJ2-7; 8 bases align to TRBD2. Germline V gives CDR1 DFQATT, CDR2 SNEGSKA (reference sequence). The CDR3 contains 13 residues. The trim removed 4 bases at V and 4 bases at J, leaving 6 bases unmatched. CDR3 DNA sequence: TGCAGTGCTAAGCGGGAGTCTCTGTACGAGCAGTACTTC. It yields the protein CSAKRESLYEQYF.

The CDR3 spells CASSLEAEPYNEQFF. The CDR3 DNA follows: TGCGCCAGCAGCTTGGAGGCGGAGCCCTACAATGAGCAGTTCTTC. The chain combines TRBV5-1 with TRBJ2-1; D gene unclear. CDR1 is SGHRS and CDR2 is YFSETQ in the germline V gene. CDR3 size: 15 residues. Trimming left V 0 bases short and J 2 bases short, with 9 bases between.

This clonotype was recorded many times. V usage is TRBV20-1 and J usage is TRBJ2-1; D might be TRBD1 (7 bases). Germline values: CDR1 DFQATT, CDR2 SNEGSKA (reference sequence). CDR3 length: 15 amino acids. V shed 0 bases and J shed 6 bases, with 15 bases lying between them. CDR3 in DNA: TGCAGTGCTAGAGATCTGGACCAGGGGGGCAATGAGCAGTTCTTC. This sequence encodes CSARDLDQGGNEQFF.

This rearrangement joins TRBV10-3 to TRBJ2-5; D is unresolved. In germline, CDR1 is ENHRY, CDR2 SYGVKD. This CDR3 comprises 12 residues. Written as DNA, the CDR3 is TGTGGAGTCGGGCGGTCCGAAGAGACCCAGTACTTC. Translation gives CGVGRSEETQYF.

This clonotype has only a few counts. The CDR3 here is CASSILFRSNGYTF. The CDR3 DNA sequence: TGTGCCAGCAGTATCTTATTCAGGAGTAATGGCTACACCTTC. The V gene is TRBV7-2, the J gene TRBJ1-2; D gene ambiguous. The V gene's germline CDR1 is SGHTA and CDR2 FQGNSA. V was trimmed by 6 bases and J by 6 bases, leaving 17 bases between them. The CDR3 is 14 residues long. Variable domain in full (rest from reference TRBV7-2 and TRBJ1-2): GAGVSQSPSNKVTEKGKDVELRCDPISGHTALYWYRQSLGQGLEFLIYFQGNSAPDKSGLPSDRFSAERTGGSVSTLTIQRTQQEDSAVYLCASSILFRSNGYTFGSGTRLTVV.

The CDR3, as DNA: TGCAGCGTTGCCGTAGGGCCAAGTGAGCAGTACTTC. The encoded protein is CSVAVGPSEQYF. The chain has TRBV29-1 and TRBJ2-4; D call uncertain. Germline values: CDR1 SQVTM, CDR2 ANQGSEA. V dropped 4 bases and J dropped 13 bases, with 17 bases sitting between them. The CDR3 totals 12 residues.

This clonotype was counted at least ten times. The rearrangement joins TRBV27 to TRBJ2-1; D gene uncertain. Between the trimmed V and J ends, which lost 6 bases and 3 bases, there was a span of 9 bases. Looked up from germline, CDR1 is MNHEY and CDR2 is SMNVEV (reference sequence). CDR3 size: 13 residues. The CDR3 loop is CASSLGLYNEQFF. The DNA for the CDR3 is TGTGCCAGCAGCTTAGGGCTCTACAATGAGCAGTTCTTC.